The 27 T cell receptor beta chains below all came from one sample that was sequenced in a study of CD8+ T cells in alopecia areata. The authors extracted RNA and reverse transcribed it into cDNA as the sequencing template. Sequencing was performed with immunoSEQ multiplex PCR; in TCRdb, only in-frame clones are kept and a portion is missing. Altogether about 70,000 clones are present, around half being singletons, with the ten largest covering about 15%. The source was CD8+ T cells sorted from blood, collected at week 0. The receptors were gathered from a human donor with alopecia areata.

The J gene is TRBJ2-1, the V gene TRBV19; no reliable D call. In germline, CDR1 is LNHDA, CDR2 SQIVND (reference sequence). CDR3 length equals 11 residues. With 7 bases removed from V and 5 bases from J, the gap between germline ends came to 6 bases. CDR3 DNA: TGTGCCAGTAACGGTAACAATGAGCAGTTCTTC. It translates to CASNGNNEQFF. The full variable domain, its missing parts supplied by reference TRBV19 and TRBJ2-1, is DGGITQSPKYLFRKEGQNVTLSCEQNLNHDAMYWYRQDPGQGLRLIYYSQIVNDFQKGDIAEGYSVSREKKESFPLTVTSAQKNPTAFYLCASNGNNEQFFGPGTRLTVL.

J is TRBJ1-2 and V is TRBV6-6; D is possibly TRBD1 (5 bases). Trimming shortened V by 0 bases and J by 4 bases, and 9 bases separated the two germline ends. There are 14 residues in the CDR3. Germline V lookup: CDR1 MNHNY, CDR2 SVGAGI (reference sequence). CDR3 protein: CASSYSDKGYGYTF. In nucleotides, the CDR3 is TGTGCCAGCAGTTACTCGGACAAGGGCTATGGCTACACCTTC.

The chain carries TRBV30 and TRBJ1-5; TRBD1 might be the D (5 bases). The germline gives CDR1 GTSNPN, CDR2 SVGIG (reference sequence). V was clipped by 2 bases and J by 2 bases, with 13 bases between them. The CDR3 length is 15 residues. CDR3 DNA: TGTGCCTGGAGTCCAACAGGTTTAGGCAATCAGCCCCAGCATTTT. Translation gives CAWSPTGLGNQPQHF.

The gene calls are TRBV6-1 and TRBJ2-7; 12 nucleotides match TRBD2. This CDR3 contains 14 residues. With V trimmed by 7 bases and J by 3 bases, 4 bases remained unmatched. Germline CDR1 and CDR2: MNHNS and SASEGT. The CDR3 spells CASKLAGGVYEQYF. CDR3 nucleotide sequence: TGTGCCAGCAAACTAGCGGGAGGAGTCTACGAGCAGTACTTC.

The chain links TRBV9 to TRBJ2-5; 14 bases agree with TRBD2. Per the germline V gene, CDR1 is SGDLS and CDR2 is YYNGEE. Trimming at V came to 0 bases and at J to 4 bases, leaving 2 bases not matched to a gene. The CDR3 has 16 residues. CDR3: CASSVETSGGVETQYF. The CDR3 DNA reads TGTGCCAGCAGCGTAGAGACTAGCGGGGGGGTAGAGACCCAGTACTTC.

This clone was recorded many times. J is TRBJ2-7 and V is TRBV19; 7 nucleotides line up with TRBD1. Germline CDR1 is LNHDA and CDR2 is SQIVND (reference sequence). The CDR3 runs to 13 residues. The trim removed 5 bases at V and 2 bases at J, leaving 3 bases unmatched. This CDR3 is CASSFQGAYEQYF. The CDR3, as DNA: TGTGCCAGTAGTTTCCAGGGGGCCTACGAGCAGTACTTC.

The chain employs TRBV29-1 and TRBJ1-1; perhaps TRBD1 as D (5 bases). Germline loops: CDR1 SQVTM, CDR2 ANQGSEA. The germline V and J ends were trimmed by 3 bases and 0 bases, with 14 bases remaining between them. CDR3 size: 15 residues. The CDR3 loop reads CSVDRDRYMNTEAFF. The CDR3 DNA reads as TGCAGCGTTGACCGAGACAGATACATGAACACTGAAGCTTTCTTT.

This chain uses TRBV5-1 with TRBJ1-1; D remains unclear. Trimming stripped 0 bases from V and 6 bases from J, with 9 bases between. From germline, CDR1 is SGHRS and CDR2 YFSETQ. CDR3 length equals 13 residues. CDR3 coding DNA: TGCGCCAGCAGCTTGGCTGGGTTTGCTGAAGCTTTCTTT. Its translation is CASSLAGFAEAFF.

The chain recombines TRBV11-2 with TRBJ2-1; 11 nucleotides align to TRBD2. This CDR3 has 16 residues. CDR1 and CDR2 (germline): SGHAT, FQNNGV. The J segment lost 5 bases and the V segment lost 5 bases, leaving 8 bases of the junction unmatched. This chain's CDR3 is CASSLISGRVNNEQFF. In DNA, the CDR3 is TGTGCCAGCAGCCTAATTAGCGGGAGGGTGAACAATGAGCAGTTCTTC.

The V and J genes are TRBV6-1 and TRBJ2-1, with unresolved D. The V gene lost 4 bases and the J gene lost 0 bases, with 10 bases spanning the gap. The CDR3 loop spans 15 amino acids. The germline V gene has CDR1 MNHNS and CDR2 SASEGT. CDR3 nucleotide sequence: TGTGCCAGCAGTGTCTCAGTTACCTCCTACAATGAGCAGTTCTTC. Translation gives CASSVSVTSYNEQFF.

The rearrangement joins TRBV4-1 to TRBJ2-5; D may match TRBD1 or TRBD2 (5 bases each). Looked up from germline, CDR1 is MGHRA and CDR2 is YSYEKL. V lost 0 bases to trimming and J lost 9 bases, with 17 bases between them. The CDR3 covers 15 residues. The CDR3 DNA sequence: TGCGCCAGCAGCCAAGAAGGGACCCTAACCCGGTCCCAGTACTTC. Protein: CASSQEGTLTRSQYF.

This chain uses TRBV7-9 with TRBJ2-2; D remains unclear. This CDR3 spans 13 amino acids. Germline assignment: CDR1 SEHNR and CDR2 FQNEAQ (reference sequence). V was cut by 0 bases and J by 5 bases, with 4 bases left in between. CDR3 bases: TGTGCCAGCAGCTTAGCGGGGACCGGGGAGCTGTTTTTT. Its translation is CASSLAGTGELFF. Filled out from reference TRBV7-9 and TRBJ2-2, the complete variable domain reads DTGVSQNPRHKITKRGQNVTFRCDPISEHNRLYWYRQTLGQGPEFLTYFQNEAQLEKSRLLSDRFSAERPKGSFSTLEIQRTEQGDSAMYLCASSLAGTGELFFGEGSRLTVL.

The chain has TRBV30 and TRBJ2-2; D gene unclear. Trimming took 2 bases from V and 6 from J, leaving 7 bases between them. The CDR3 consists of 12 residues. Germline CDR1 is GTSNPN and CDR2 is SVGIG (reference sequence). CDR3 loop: CAWSWGSGELFF. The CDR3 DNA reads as TGTGCCTGGAGTTGGGGTTCCGGGGAGCTGTTTTTT.

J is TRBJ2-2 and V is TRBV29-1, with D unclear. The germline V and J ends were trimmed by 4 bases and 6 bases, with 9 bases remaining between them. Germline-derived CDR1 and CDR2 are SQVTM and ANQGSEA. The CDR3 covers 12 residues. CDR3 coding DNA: TGCAGCGTTGTTGAGGTCCCCGGGGAGCTGTTTTTT. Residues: CSVVEVPGELFF.

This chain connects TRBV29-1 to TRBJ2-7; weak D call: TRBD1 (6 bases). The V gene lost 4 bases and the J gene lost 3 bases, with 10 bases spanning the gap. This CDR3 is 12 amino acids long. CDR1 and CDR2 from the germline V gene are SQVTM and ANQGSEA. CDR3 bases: TGCAGCGTTGGGGAACAGGGCTACGAGCAGTACTTC. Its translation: CSVGEQGYEQYF.

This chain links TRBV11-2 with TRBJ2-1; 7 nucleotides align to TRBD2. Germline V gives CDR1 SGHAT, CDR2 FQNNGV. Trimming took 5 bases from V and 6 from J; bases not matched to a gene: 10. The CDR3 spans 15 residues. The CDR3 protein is CASSHTGLAANEQFF. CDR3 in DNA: TGTGCCAGCAGCCACACGGGGCTAGCGGCCAATGAGCAGTTCTTC.

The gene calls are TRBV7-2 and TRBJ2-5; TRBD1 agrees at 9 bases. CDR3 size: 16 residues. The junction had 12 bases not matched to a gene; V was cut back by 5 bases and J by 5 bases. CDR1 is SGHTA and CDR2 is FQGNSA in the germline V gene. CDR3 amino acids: CASSATGTGIRETQYF. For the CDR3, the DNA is TGTGCCAGCAGCGCAACCGGGACAGGGATTAGGGAGACCCAGTACTTC.

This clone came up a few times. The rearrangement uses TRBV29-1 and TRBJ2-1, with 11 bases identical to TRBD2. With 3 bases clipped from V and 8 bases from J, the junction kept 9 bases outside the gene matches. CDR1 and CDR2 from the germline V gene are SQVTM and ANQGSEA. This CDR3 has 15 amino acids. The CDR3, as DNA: TGCAGCGTTGATAGCGGGAGGGCCCGCAGTCATGAGCAGTTCTTC. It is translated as CSVDSGRARSHEQFF.

CDR3 bases: TGCAGCGGCAATGGACTAGCGGGAGGGTATGAGCAGTTCTTC. Residues: CSGNGLAGGYEQFF. This chain links TRBV29-1 with TRBJ2-1; TRBD2 matches 15 bases. Trimming took 7 bases from V and 8 from J; bases not matched to a gene: 6. Looked up from germline, CDR1 is SQVTM and CDR2 is ANQGSEA. This CDR3 comprises 14 residues.

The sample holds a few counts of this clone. Here the CDR3 reads CASSPTDGSYEQYF. As DNA, the CDR3 is TGTGCCAGCAGCCCAACGGATGGATCCTACGAGCAGTACTTC. J is TRBJ2-7 and V is TRBV9; D is uncertain. CDR1 and CDR2 from the germline V gene are SGDLS and YYNGEE. The CDR3 consists of 14 residues. Trimming left V 4 bases short and J 1 base short, with 12 bases between. The full variable domain, in which reference TRBV9 and TRBJ2-7 provide the parts outside the CDR3, is DSGVTQTPKHLITATGQRVTLRCSPRSGDLSVYWYQQSLDQGLQFLIQYYNGEERAKGNILERFSAQQFPDLHSELNLSSLELGDSALYFCASSPTDGSYEQYFGPGTRLTVT.

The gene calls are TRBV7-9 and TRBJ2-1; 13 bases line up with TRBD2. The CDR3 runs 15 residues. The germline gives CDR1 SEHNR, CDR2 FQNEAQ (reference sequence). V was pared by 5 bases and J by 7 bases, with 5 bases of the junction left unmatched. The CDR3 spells CASSGPGLAGNEQFF. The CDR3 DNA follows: TGTGCCAGCAGCGGGCCGGGACTAGCGGGGAATGAGCAGTTCTTC. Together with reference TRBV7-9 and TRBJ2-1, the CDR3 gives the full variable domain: DTGVSQNPRHKITKRGQNVTFRCDPISEHNRLYWYRQTLGQGPEFLTYFQNEAQLEKSRLLSDRFSAERPKGSFSTLEIQRTEQGDSAMYLCASSGPGLAGNEQFFGPGTRLTVL.

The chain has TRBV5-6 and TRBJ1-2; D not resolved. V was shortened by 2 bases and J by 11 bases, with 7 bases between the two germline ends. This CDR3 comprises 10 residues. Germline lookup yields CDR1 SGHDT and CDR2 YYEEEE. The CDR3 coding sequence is TGTGCCAGCAGCTTTTGCCGATACACCTTC. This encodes CASSFCRYTF.

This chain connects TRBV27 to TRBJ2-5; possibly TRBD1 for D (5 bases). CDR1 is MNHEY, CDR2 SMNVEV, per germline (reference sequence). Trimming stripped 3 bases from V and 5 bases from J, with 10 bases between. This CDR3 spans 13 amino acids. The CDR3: CASSFRGRETQYF. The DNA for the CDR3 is TGTGCCAGCAGTTTTAGGGGTCGGGAGACCCAGTACTTC.

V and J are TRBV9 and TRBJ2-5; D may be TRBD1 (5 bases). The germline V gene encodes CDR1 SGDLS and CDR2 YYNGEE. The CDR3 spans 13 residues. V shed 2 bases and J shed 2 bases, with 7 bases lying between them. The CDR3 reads CASSVGAQETQYF. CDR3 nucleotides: TGTGCCAGCAGCGTTGGGGCACAAGAGACCCAGTACTTC.

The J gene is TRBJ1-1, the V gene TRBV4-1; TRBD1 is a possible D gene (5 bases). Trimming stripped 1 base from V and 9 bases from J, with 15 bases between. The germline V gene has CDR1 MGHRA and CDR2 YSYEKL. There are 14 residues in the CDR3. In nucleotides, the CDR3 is TGCGCCAGCAGCCAAGCGGTGAGGGGATGGAAAGCTTTCTTT. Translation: CASSQAVRGWKAFF.

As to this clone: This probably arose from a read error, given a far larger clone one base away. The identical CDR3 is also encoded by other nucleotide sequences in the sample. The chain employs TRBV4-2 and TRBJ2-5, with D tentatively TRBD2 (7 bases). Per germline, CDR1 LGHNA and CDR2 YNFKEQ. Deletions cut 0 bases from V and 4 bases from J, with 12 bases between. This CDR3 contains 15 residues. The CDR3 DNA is TGTGCCAGCAGCCAAGATGGCGGGGGCGGAGAGACCCAGTACTTC. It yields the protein CASSQDGGGGETQYF.

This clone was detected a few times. DNA of the CDR3: TGTGCCAGCAGTTTCCGCGAGCAGTTCTTC. This sequence encodes CASSFREQFF. The J gene is TRBJ2-1, the V gene TRBV28; D unresolved. The CDR3 has 10 residues. Germline V gene data show CDR1 as MDHEN and CDR2 as SYDVKM. Trimming removed 3 bases from V and 10 bases from J, with 4 bases in between.